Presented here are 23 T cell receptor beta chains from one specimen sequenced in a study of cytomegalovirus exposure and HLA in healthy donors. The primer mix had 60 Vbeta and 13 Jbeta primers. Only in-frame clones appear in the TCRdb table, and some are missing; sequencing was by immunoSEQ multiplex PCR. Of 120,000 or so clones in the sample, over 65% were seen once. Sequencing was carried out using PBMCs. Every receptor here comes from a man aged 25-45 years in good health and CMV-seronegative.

For the CDR3, the DNA is TGTGCCAGTTTGGGGGCAGGGGGCTTTGGCTACACCTTC. The encoded protein is CASLGAGGFGYTF. The chain recombines TRBV27 with TRBJ1-2; 8 bases match TRBD1. The CDR3 sequence is 13 residues long. Germline lookup yields CDR1 MNHEY and CDR2 SMNVEV (reference sequence). Trimming removed 9 bases from V and 7 bases from J; junction bases left unmatched: 10.

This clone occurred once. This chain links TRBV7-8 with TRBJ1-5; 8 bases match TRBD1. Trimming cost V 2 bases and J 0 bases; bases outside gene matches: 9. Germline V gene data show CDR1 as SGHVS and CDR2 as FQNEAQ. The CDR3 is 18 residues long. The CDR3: CASSLRQGMSYSNQPQHF. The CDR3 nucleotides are TGTGCCAGCAGCTTAAGACAGGGGATGTCGTATAGCAATCAGCCCCAGCATTTT.

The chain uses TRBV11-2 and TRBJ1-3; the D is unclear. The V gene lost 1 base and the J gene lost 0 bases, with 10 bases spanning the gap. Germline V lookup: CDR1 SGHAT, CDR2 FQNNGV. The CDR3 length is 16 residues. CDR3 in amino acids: CASSLGGPSSGNTIYF. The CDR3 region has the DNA TGTGCCAGCAGCTTAGGAGGGCCGAGCTCTGGAAACACCATATATTTT.

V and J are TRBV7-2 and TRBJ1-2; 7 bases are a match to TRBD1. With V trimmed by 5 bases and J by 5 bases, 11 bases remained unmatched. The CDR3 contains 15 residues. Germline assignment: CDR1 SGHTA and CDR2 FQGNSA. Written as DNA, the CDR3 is TGTGCCAGCAGCCATGGGACAGAGGTTAGGTATGGCTACACCTTC. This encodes CASSHGTEVRYGYTF.

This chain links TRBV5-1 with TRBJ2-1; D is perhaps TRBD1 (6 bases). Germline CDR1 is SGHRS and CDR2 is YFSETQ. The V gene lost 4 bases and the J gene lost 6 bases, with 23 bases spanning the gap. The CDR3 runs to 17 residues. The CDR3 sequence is CASSTSQGSDLFNEQFF. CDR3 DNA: TGCGCCAGCAGCACGAGTCAGGGGTCGGACTTATTCAATGAGCAGTTCTTC. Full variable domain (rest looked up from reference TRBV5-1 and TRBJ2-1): KAGVTQTPRYLIKTRGQQVTLSCSPISGHRSVSWYQQTPGQGLQFLFEYFSETQRNKGNFPGRFSGRQFSNSRSEMNVSTLELGDSALYLCASSTSQGSDLFNEQFFGPGTRLTVL.

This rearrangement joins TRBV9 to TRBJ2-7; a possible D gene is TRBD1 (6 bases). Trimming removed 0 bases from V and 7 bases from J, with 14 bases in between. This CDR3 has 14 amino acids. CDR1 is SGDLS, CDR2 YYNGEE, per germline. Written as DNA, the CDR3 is TGTGCCAGCAGCGTAGAACAGGGCTTGGGGGAGCAGTACTTC. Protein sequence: CASSVEQGLGEQYF.

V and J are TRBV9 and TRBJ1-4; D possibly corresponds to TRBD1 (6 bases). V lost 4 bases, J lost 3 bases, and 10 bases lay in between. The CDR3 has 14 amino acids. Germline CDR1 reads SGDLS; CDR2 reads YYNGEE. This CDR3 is CASSWGLANEKLFF. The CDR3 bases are TGTGCCAGCAGCTGGGGGCTGGCTAATGAAAAACTGTTTTTT.

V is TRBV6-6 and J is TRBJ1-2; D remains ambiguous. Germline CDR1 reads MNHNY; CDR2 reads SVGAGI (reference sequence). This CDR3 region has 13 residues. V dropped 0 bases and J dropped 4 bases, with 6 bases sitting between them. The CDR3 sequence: CASSYSTAYGYTF. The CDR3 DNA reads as TGTGCCAGCAGTTACTCTACAGCCTATGGCTACACCTTC.

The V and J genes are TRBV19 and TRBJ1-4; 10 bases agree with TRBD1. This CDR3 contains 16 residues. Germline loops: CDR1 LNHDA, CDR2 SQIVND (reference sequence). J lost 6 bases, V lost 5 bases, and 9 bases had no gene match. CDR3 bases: TGTGCCAGTAGTTTATCCTGGACAGGGGGATATGAAAAACTGTTTTTT. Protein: CASSLSWTGGYEKLFF.

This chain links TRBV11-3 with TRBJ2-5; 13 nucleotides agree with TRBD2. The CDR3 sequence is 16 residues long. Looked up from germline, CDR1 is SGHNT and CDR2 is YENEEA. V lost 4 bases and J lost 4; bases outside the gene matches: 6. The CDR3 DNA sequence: TGTGCCAGCAGCTCCGGACTAGCGGGAGTGGGAGAGACCCAGTACTTC. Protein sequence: CASSSGLAGVGETQYF. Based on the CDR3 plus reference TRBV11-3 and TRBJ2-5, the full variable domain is EAGVVQSPRYKIIEKKQPVAFWCNPISGHNTLYWYLQNLGQGPELLIRYENEEAVDDSQLPKDRFSAERLKGVDSTLKIQPAELGDSAVYLCASSSGLAGVGETQYFGPGTRLLVL.

The CDR3, as DNA: TGCGCCAGCAGCTTGCACCCTCCGGGACTAGCGGGGGCGTTTAATACGCAGTATTTT. This gives the protein CASSLHPPGLAGAFNTQYF. V usage is TRBV5-1 and J usage is TRBJ2-3; TRBD2 aligns across 14 bases. The CDR3 consists of 19 residues. Germline V gene sequence: CDR1 SGHRS, CDR2 YFSETQ. V was pared by 1 base and J by 7 bases, with 14 bases of the junction left unmatched.

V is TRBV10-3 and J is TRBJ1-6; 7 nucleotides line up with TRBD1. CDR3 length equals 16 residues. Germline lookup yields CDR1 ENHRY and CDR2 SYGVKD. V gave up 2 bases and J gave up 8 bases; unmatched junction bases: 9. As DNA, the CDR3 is TGTGCCATCAGTGAGGGGTCGACAGGGACGGATTCACCCCTCCACTTT. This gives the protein CAISEGSTGTDSPLHF.

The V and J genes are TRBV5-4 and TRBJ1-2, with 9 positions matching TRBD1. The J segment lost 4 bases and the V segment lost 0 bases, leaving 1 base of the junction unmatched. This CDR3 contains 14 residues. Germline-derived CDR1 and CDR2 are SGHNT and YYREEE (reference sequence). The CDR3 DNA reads TGTGCCAGCAGCTTGGACAGGGGGCCCTATGGCTACACCTTC. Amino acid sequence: CASSLDRGPYGYTF.

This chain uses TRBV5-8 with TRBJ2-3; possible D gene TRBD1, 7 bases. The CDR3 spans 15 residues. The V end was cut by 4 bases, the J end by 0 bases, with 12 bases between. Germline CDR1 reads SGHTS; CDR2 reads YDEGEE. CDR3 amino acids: CASSPGDRSTDTQYF. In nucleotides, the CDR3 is TGTGCCAGCAGCCCGGGGGACAGAAGCACAGATACGCAGTATTTT.

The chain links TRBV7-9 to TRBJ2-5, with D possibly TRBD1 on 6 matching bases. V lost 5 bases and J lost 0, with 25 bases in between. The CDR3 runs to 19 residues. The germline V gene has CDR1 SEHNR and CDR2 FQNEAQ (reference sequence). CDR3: CASSPAQRRTVPYQETQYF. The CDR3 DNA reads TGTGCCAGCAGCCCGGCGCAAAGAAGGACAGTCCCGTACCAAGAGACCCAGTACTTC.

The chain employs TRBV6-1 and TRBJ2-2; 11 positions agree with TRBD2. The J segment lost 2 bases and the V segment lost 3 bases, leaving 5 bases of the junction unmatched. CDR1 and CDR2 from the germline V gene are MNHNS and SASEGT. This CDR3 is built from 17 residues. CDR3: CASSDFSGRGNTGELFF. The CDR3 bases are TGTGCCAGCAGTGACTTTAGCGGGAGGGGTAACACCGGGGAGCTGTTTTTT.

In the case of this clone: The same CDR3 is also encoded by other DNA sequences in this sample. CDR3 DNA sequence: TGTGCCAGTTCCCCGCAGGGGAGCAATCAGCCCCAGCATTTT. Protein product: CASSPQGSNQPQHF. The V gene is TRBV19, the J gene TRBJ1-5; D perhaps matches TRBD1 (6 bases). CDR3 length equals 14 residues. The V end lost 8 bases, the J end lost 1 base, and 12 bases lay between the germline ends. CDR1 and CDR2 (germline): LNHDA, SQIVND (reference sequence).

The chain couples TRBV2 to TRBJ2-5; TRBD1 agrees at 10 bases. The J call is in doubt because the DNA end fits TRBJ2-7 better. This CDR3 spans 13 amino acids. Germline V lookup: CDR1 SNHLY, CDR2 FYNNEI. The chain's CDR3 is CANSGTGDHEQYF. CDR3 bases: TGTGCCAACTCCGGGACAGGGGACCACGAGCAGTACTTC.

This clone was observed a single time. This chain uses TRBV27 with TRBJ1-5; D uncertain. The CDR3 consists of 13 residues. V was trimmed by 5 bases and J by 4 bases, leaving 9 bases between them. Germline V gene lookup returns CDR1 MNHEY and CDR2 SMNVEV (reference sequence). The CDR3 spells CASSVKENQPQHF. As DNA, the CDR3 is TGTGCCAGCAGTGTTAAGGAGAATCAGCCCCAGCATTTT.

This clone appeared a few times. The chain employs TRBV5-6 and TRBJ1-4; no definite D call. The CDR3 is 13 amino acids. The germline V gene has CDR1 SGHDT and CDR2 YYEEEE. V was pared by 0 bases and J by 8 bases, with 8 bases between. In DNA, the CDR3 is TGTGCCAGCAGCTTGGTCCTCGCGGAAAAACTGTTTTTT. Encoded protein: CASSLVLAEKLFF.

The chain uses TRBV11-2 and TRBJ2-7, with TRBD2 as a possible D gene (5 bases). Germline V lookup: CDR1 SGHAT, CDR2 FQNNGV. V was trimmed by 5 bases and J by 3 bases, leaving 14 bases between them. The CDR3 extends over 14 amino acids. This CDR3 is CASSRRRNDYEQYF. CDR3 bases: TGTGCCAGCAGCCGCCGGAGGAATGACTACGAGCAGTACTTC.

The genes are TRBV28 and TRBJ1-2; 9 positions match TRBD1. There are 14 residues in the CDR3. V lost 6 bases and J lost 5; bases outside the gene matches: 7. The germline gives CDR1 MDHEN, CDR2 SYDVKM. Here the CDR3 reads CASRRQGVSYGYTF. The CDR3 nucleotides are TGTGCCAGCAGGAGACAGGGGGTTTCTTATGGCTACACCTTC.

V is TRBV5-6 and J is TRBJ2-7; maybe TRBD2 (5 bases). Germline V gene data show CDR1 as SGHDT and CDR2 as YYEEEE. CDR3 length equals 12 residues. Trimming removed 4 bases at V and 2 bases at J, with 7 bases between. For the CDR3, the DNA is TGTGCCAGCAGCGTCGGGACCTACGAGCAGTACTTC. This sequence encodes CASSVGTYEQYF.